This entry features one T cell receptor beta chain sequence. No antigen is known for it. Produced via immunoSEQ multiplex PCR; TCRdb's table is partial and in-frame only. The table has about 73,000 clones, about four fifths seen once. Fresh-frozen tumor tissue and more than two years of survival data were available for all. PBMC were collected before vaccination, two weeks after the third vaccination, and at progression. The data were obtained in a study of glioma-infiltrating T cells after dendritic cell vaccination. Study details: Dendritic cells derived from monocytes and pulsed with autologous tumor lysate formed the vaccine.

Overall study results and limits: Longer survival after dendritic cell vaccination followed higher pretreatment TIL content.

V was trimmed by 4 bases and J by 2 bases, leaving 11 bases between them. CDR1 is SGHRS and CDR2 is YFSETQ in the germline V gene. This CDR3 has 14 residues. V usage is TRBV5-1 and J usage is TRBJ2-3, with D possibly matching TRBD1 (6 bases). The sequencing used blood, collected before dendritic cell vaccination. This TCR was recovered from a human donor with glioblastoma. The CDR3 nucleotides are TGCGCCAGCAGCGAGGACAGTTCCACAGATACGCAGTATTTT. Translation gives CASSEDSSTDTQYF.